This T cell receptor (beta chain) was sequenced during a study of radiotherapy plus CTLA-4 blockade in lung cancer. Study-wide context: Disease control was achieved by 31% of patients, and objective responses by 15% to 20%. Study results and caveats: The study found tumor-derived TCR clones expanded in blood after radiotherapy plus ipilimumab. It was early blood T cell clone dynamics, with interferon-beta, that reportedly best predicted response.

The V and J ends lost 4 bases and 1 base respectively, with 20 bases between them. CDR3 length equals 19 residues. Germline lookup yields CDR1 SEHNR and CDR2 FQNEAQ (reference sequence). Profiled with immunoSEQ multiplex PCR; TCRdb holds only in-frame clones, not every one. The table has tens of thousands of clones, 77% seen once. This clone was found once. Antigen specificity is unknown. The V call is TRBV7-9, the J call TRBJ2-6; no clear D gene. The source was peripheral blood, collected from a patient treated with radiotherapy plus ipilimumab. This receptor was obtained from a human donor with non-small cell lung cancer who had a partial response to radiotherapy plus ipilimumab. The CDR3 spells CASSSKTPKTFSGANVLTF. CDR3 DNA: TGTGCCAGCAGCTCCAAGACACCGAAAACTTTTTCTGGGGCCAACGTCCTGACTTTC.